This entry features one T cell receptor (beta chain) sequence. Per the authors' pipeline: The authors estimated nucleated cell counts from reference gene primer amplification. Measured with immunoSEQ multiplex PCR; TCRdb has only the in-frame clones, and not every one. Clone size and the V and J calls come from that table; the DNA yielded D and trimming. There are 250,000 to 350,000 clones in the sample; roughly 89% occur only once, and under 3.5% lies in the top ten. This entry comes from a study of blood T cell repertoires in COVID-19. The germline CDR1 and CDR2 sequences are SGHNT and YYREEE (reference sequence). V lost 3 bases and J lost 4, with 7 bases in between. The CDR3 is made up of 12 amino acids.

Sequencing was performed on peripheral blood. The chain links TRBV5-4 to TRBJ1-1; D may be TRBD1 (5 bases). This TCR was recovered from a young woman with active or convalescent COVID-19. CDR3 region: CASSYDSTEAFF. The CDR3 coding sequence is TGTGCCAGCAGCTACGACAGCACTGAAGCTTTCTTT. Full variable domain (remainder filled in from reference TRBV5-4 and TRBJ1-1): ETGVTQSPTHLIKTRGQQVTLRCSSQSGHNTVSWYQQALGQGPQFIFQYYREEENGRGNFPPRFSGLQFPNYSSELNVNALELDDSALYLCASSYDSTEAFFGQGTRLTVV.